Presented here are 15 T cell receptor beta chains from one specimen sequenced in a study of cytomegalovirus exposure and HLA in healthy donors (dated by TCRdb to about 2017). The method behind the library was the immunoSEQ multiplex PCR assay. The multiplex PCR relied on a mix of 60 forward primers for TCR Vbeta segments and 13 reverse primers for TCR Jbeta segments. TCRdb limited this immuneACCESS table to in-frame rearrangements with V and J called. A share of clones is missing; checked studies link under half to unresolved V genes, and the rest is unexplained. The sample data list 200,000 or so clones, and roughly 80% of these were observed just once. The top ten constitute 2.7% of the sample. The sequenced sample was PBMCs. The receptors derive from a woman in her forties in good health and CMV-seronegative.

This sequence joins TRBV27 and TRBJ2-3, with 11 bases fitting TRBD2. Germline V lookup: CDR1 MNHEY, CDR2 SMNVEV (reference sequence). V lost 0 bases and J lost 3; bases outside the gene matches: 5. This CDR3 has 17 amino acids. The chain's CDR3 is CASSLSLVAGGTDTQYF. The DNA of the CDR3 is TGTGCCAGCAGTTTATCGTTGGTAGCGGGAGGGACAGATACGCAGTATTTT.

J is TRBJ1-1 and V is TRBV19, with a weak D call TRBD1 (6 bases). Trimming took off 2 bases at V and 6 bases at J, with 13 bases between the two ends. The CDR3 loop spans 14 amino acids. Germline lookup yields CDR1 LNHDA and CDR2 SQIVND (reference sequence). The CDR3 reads CASSIYGGIAEAFF. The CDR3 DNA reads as TGTGCCAGTAGTATATATGGGGGCATCGCTGAAGCTTTCTTT.

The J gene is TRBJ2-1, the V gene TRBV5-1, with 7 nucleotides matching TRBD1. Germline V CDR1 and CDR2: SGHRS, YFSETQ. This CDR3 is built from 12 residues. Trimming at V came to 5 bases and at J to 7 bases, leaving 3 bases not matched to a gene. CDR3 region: CASRKTGNEQFF. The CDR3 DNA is TGCGCCAGCAGAAAGACAGGGAATGAGCAGTTCTTC.

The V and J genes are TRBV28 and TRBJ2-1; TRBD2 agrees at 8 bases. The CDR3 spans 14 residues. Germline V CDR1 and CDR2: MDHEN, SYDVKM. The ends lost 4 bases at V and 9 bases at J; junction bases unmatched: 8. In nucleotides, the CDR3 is TGTGCCAGCAGTTCACGACTAGCGCGGGGTGAGCAGTTCTTC. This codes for CASSSRLARGEQFF.

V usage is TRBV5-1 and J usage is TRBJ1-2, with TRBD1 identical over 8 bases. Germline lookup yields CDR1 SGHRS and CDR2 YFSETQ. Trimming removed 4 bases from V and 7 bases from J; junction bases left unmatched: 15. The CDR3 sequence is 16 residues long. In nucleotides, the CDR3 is TGCGCCAGCAGCCCTGGATCGGACAGGGAGTCTGGTGGCTACACCTTC. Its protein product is CASSPGSDRESGGYTF. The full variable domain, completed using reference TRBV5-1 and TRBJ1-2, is KAGVTQTPRYLIKTRGQQVTLSCSPISGHRSVSWYQQTPGQGLQFLFEYFSETQRNKGNFPGRFSGRQFSNSRSEMNVSTLELGDSALYLCASSPGSDRESGGYTFGSGTRLTVV.

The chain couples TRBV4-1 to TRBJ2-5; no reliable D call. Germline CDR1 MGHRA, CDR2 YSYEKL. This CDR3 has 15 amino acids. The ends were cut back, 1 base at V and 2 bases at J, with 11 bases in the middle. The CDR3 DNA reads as TGCGCCAGCAGCCAAGTGTTCTCTAGACAAGAGACCCAGTACTTC. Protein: CASSQVFSRQETQYF.

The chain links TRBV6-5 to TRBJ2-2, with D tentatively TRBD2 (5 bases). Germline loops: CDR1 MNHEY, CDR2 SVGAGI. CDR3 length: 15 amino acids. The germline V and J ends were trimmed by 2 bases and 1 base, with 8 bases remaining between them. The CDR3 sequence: CASSYESGNTGELFF. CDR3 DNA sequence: TGTGCCAGCAGTTACGAGAGCGGGAACACCGGGGAGCTGTTTTTT.

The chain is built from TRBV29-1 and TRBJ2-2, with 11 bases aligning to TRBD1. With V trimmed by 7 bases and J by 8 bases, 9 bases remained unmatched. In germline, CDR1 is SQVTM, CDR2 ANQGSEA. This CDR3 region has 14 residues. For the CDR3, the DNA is TGCAGCGCAGGACAGGGGGCTGTGCAGGGGGAGCTGTTTTTT. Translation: CSAGQGAVQGELFF.

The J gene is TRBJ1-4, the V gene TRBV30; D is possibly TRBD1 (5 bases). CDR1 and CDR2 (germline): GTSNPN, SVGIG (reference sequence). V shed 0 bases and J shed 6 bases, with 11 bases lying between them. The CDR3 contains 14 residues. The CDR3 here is CAWSVGGADEKLFF. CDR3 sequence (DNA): TGTGCCTGGAGTGTGGGTGGGGCAGATGAAAAACTGTTTTTT.

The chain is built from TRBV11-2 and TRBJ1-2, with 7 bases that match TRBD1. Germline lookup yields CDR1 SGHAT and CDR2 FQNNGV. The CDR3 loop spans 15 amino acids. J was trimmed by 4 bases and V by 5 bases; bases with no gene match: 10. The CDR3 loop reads CASSPHSRQGYGYTF. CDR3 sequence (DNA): TGTGCCAGCAGCCCTCATTCCAGACAGGGCTATGGCTACACCTTC.

The CDR3, as DNA: TGCGCCAGCAGCCCACCGGGACAGGGGTTTTCTGGGGAGCTGTTTTTT. Residues: CASSPPGQGFSGELFF. The chain uses TRBV5-1 and TRBJ2-2; 10 bases match TRBD1. Unmatched junction bases numbered 11, after V lost 4 bases and J lost 8 bases. Germline V gene sequence: CDR1 SGHRS, CDR2 YFSETQ. CDR3 length equals 16 residues.

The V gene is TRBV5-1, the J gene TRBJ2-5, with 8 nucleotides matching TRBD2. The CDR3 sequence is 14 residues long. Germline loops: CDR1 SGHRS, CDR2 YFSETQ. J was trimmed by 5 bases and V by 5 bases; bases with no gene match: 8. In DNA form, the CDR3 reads TGCGCCAGCAGGATAGGACTAGCTCAGGAGACCCAGTACTTC. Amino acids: CASRIGLAQETQYF.

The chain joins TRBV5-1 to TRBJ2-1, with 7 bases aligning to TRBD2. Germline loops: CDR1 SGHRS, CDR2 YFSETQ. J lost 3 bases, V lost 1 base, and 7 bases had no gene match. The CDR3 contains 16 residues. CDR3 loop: CASSLLLAEVYNEQFF. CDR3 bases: TGCGCCAGCAGCTTGTTGCTAGCGGAGGTCTACAATGAGCAGTTCTTC.

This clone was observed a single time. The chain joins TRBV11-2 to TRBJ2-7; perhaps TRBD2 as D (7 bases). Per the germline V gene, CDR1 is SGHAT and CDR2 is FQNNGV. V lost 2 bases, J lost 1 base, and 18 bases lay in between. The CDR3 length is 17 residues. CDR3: CASSLSLLGGQSYEQYF. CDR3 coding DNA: TGTGCCAGCAGCTTATCATTGTTGGGGGGGCAATCCTACGAGCAGTACTTC.

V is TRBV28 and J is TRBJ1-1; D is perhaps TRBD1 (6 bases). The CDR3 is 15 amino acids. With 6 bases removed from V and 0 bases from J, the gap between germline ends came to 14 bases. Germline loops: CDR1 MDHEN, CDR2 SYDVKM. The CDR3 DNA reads TGTGCCAGCAGACCCGAGACAGGCGTGAACACTGAAGCTTTCTTT. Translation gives CASRPETGVNTEAFF.